These 24 T cell receptor beta chains were all obtained from the same sample, sequenced in a study of T-cell reconstitution after alpha-beta-depleted transplantation in children. The authors prepared the TCRbeta library with unique molecular identifiers. Via MiXCR, TCRdb re-called the PCR reads, giving one row per CDR3 protein. The top ten hold around 26% of the sample, which has about 74,000 distinct CDR3 sequences, 14% seen once. Sequenced here: PBMCs, mostly from graft donor cells, sampled 180 days after TCRalphabeta/CD19-depleted stem cell transplant. These TCRs come from a male patient between 2 and 15 years old who had a stem cell transplant for acute lymphoblastic leukemia, so the T cells may come from the graft donor.

The V gene is TRBV6-2 or TRBV6-3, the J gene TRBJ2-2, with D tentatively TRBD1 (6 bases). V was cut by 2 bases and J by 13 bases, with 11 bases left in between. The germline V gene has CDR1 MNHEY and CDR2 SVGEGT. The CDR3 spans 12 residues. CDR3 protein: CASSYLTGALFF. In DNA, the CDR3 is TGTGCCAGCAGTTACCTGACAGGAGCGCTGTTTTTT.

This clonotype was detected only a few times. The rearrangement links TRBV11-2 to TRBJ1-1; a possible D gene is TRBD1 (6 bases). Germline values: CDR1 SGHAT, CDR2 FQNNGV. Trimming removed 2 bases at V and 1 base at J, with 14 bases between. CDR3 length equals 16 residues. This chain's CDR3 is CASSLPRGARNTEAFF. The CDR3 bases are TGTGCCAGCAGCTTACCAAGGGGGGCGCGGAACACTGAAGCTTTCTTT.

The rearrangement uses TRBV5-5 and TRBJ2-6; 11 nucleotides align to TRBD1. CDR3 length: 16 amino acids. The germline CDR1 and CDR2 sequences are SGHKS and YYEKEE (reference sequence). V dropped 6 bases and J dropped 4; count of bases not matched to a gene: 6. CDR3 nucleotides: TGTGCCAGCATCCCGGGACAGGGGGTCGGGGCCAACGTCCTGACTTTC. It yields the protein CASIPGQGVGANVLTF.

This clonotype was counted a few times. The chain is built from TRBV27 and TRBJ2-7; no reliable D call. CDR1 and CDR2 (germline): MNHEY, SMNVEV (reference sequence). The CDR3 has 12 amino acids. With 7 bases removed from V and 2 bases from J, the gap between germline ends came to 9 bases. CDR3 sequence: CASTGSTYEQYF. The CDR3 coding sequence is TGTGCCAGCACCGGAAGTACCTACGAGCAGTACTTC.

A few counts support this clonotype. The rearrangement uses TRBV7-9 and TRBJ2-7; 9 bases match TRBD1. CDR1 is SEHNR, CDR2 FQNEAQ, per germline (reference sequence). V dropped 4 bases and J dropped 4; count of bases not matched to a gene: 11. CDR3 length: 16 amino acids. CDR3 sequence reads: CASSSPLQGARYEQYF. CDR3 coding DNA: TGTGCCAGCAGCTCGCCTTTACAGGGGGCGCGATACGAGCAGTACTTC.

This clonotype came up a few times. The rearrangement uses TRBV7-6 and TRBJ1-1; 7 nucleotides match TRBD1. CDR1 SGHVS and CDR2 FNYEAQ come from the germline V gene. V shed 5 bases and J 1 base; nucleotides not matched to a gene: 4. There are 14 residues in the CDR3. Here the CDR3 DNA reads TGTGCCAGCAGCCCCCGGACAGGGAACACTGAAGCTTTCTTT. Translated: CASSPRTGNTEAFF.

The genes are TRBV7-9 and TRBJ2-6; D unclear. The CDR3 length is 17 residues. The V and J ends lost 4 bases and 0 bases respectively, with 13 bases between them. Germline V gene data show CDR1 as SEHNR and CDR2 as FQNEAQ (reference sequence). The CDR3 reads CASSYTTPISGANVLTF. The DNA for the CDR3 is TGTGCCAGCAGCTACACGACTCCTATCTCTGGGGCCAACGTCCTGACTTTC.

J is TRBJ2-7 and V is TRBV18; 8 bases line up with TRBD2. Per the germline V gene, CDR1 is KGHSH and CDR2 is LQKENI. This CDR3 is built from 14 residues. Trimming at V came to 6 bases and at J to 7 bases, leaving 11 bases not matched to a gene. The CDR3 bases are TGTGCCAGCTCCCCCGGGGGGGCCTGGGGGGAGCAGTACTTC. Protein: CASSPGGAWGEQYF.

This chain connects TRBV7-2 to TRBJ2-3, with D perhaps matching TRBD2 (6 bases). This CDR3 is built from 15 residues. Trimming removed 1 base at V and 4 bases at J, with 12 bases between. Germline values: CDR1 SGHTA, CDR2 FQGNSA. DNA of the CDR3: TGTGCCAGCAGCTTAGTGGGCGGGAAGCCAGATACGCAGTATTTT. Translating it yields CASSLVGGKPDTQYF.

The chain carries TRBV7-3 and TRBJ1-1; tentatively, D is TRBD1 (5 bases). Germline V gene sequence: CDR1 SGHTA, CDR2 FQGTGA. The CDR3 loop spans 13 amino acids. V lost 5 bases and J lost 1, with 8 bases in between. The DNA for the CDR3 is TGTGCCAGCAGCCCCGGGACGAACACTGAAGCTTTCTTT. Protein product: CASSPGTNTEAFF.

The chain recombines TRBV27 with TRBJ2-2; TRBD1 matches at 10 bases. The CDR3 contains 20 residues. J gave up 0 bases and V 7 bases, and 17 bases lay outside the gene matches. CDR1 and CDR2 from the germline V gene are MNHEY and SMNVEV (reference sequence). The CDR3: CASTEFPGTGALANTGELFF. CDR3 in DNA: TGTGCCAGCACCGAATTTCCGGGGACAGGGGCCCTCGCGAACACCGGGGAGCTGTTTTTT.

This clonotype was observed a handful of times. The chain carries TRBV24-1 and TRBJ2-2, with 9 bases matching TRBD1. Trimming removed 10 bases from V and 5 bases from J; junction bases left unmatched: 13. The CDR3 spans 16 residues. Germline V CDR1 and CDR2: KGHDR, SFDVKD. The CDR3 nucleotides read TGTGCCACATCTTTGGCGGGACAGGGAAGAACCGGGGAGCTGTTTTTT. As protein: CATSLAGQGRTGELFF.

Comments on this clonotype: The missing conserved phenylalanine or tryptophan at the end of this CDR3 makes a read error likely. The gene calls are TRBV5-6 and TRBJ2-3, with D perhaps matching TRBD2 (5 bases). Germline lookup yields CDR1 SGHDT and CDR2 YYEEEE. With 5 bases removed from V and 9 bases from J, the gap between germline ends came to 13 bases. The CDR3 length is 12 residues. CDR3 residues: CASSLNGETQYI. The DNA for the CDR3 is TGTGCCAGCAGTCTAAATGGGGAGACGCAGTATATT.

The chain is built from TRBV7-9 and TRBJ2-7; D not certain. V was trimmed by 1 base and J by 7 bases, leaving 14 bases between them. There are 14 residues in the CDR3. Germline V gene data show CDR1 as SEHNR and CDR2 as FQNEAQ (reference sequence). The CDR3: CASSLGKAPLEQYF. CDR3 bases: TGTGCCAGCAGCTTAGGGAAGGCTCCCCTTGAGCAGTACTTC.

This clonotype was detected ten times or more. The V call is TRBV3-1, the J call TRBJ1-3; the D is unclear. Germline values: CDR1 LGHDT, CDR2 YNNKEL (reference sequence). V shed 5 bases and J shed 0 bases, with 11 bases lying between them. CDR3 length: 15 residues. CDR3 region: CASSSSSSSGNTIYF. For the CDR3, the DNA is TGTGCCAGCAGCTCCTCTTCGAGCTCTGGAAACACCATATATTTT.

The rearrangement uses TRBV4-3 and TRBJ2-5; either TRBD1 or TRBD2 may fit D (5 bases each). From germline, CDR1 is LGHNA and CDR2 YSLEER. The CDR3 sequence is 16 residues long. The ends were cut back, 3 bases at V and 4 bases at J, with 18 bases in the middle. CDR3 sequence reads: CASSHRDGTPRETQYF. The CDR3 DNA is TGCGCCAGCAGCCATAGAGACGGGACCCCTCGAGAGACCCAGTACTTC.

The genes are TRBV5-1 and TRBJ1-1; D is unclear. CDR1 is SGHRS and CDR2 is YFSETQ in the germline V gene. V was clipped by 1 base and J by 2 bases, with 9 bases between them. The CDR3 spans 14 residues. The CDR3 sequence is CASSLKLTNTEAFF. The CDR3 bases are TGCGCCAGCAGCTTGAAACTGACTAACACTGAAGCTTTCTTT.

J is TRBJ2-6 and V is TRBV29-1; 9 bases agree with TRBD1. Per germline, CDR1 SQVTM and CDR2 ANQGSEA. The CDR3 covers 20 residues. V lost 5 bases, J lost 1 base, and 18 bases stayed unmatched. The CDR3 nucleotides read TGCAGCGTTAGGGACAGGGAGGCGCTTTCCACCAGTTCTGGGGCCAACGTCCTGACTTTC. It is translated as CSVRDREALSTSSGANVLTF.

The rearrangement uses TRBV29-1 and TRBJ2-5; a weak D match, TRBD1 (7 bases). CDR3 length: 12 residues. V was trimmed by 7 bases and J by 7 bases, leaving 16 bases between them. Germline CDR1 and CDR2: SQVTM and ANQGSEA. The CDR3 loop is CSATGQGGTQYF. CDR3 DNA sequence: TGCAGCGCTACCGGGCAGGGGGGGACCCAGTACTTC. The full variable domain, with the rest looked up from reference TRBV29-1 and TRBJ2-5, is SAVISQKPSRDICQRGTSLTIQCQVDSQVTMMFWYRQQPGQSLTLIATANQGSEATYESGFVIDKFPISRPNLTFSTLTVSNMSPEDSSIYLCSATGQGGTQYFGPGTRLLVL.

This clonotype was seen only a few times. The CDR3 DNA sequence: TGTGCCAGCACTCCCGAGGGACTAGCGTACTACGAGCAGTACTTC. Residues: CASTPEGLAYYEQYF. The chain has TRBV7-2 and TRBJ2-7; 10 bases map to TRBD2. Germline-derived CDR1 and CDR2 are SGHTA and FQGNSA. V dropped 7 bases and J dropped 3; count of bases not matched to a gene: 9. The CDR3 runs to 15 residues.

In its sample, this clonotype was seen many times. V usage is TRBV6-5 and J usage is TRBJ1-3; D not resolved. The CDR3 extends over 14 amino acids. Germline-derived CDR1 and CDR2 are MNHEY and SVGAGI. Trimming took 2 bases from V and 2 from J, leaving 7 bases between them. CDR3 coding DNA: TGTGCCAGCAGTTACGCCGGGACTGGAAACACCATATATTTT. Its translation: CASSYAGTGNTIYF.

The chain employs TRBV7-2 and TRBJ2-5, with 7 positions matching TRBD1. The length of the CDR3 is 14 residues. Unmatched junction bases numbered 6, after V lost 4 bases and J lost 4 bases. Germline CDR1 is SGHTA and CDR2 is FQGNSA. CDR3 loop: CASSSRDSRETQYF. The CDR3 DNA sequence: TGTGCCAGCAGCTCCCGGGACAGCAGAGAGACCCAGTACTTC.

The chain recombines TRBV5-1 with TRBJ2-5, with TRBD1 identical over 7 bases. The CDR3 is 14 residues long. The trim removed 4 bases at V and 5 bases at J, leaving 8 bases unmatched. CDR1 and CDR2 (germline): SGHRS, YFSETQ. The CDR3 DNA reads as TGCGCCAGCAGCCCGACAGGGTGGTGGGAGACCCAGTACTTC. Its translation: CASSPTGWWETQYF.

This clonotype has more than one count but fewer than ten. V is TRBV28 and J is TRBJ2-2; D perhaps matches TRBD2 (6 bases). The CDR3 contains 15 residues. V dropped 7 bases and J dropped 1 base, with 13 bases sitting between them. Germline CDR1 MDHEN, CDR2 SYDVKM. This chain's CDR3 is CASIPGLMNTGELFF. CDR3 bases: TGTGCCAGCATTCCGGGACTTATGAACACCGGGGAGCTGTTTTTT.